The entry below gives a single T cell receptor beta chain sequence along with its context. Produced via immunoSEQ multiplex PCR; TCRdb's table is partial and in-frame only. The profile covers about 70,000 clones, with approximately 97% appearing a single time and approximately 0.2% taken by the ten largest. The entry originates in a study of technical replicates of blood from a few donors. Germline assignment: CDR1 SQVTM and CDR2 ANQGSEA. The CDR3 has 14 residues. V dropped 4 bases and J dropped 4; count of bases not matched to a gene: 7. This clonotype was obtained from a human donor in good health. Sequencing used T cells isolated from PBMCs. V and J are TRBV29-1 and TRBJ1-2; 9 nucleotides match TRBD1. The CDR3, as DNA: TGCAGCGTTGCCGGACAGGGGTGGAGCTATGGCTACACCTTC. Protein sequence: CSVAGQGWSYGYTF.